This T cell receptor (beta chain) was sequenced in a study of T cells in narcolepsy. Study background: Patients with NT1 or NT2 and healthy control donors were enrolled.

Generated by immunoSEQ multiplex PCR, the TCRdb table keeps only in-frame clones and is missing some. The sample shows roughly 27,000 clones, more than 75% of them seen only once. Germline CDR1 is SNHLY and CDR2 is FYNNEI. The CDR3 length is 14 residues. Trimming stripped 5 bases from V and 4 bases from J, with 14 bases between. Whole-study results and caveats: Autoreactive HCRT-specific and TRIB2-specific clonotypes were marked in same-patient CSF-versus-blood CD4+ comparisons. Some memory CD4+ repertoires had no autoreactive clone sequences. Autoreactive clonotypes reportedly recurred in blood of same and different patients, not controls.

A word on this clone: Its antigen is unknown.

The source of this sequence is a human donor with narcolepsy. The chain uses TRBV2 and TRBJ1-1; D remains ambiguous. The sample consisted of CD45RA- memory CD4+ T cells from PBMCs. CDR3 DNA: TGTGCCAGCAGTTTGGAGGGATGGGGCACTGAAGCTTTCTTT. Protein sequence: CASSLEGWGTEAFF.